This entry features one T cell receptor (beta chain) sequence. No antigen is known for it. This entry is derived from a study of identical twins. General study points: Modelling underestimated the level of out-of-frame TCR alpha sharing observed in monozygotic twins.

MiXCR, run by TCRdb on the 5' RACE reads, gives a single entry per CDR3 protein. The sample consists of 430,000 or so distinct CDR3 sequences, approximately 24% of them appearing once. The V segment lost 1 base and the J segment 6 bases; nucleotides outside the gene matches: 11. Per germline, CDR1 LGHNA and CDR2 YNFKEQ. The CDR3 consists of 18 residues. This sample was shared with a second study, whose subject was T cells expressing NK-cell markers. This second study notes: Seven sequenced donors out of eight were HCMV-seropositive, one seronegative.

Sequenced input: CD4+ T cells sorted from blood. The chain combines TRBV4-2 with TRBJ2-2; 10 bases are shared with TRBD1. This TCR was recovered from a woman aged 18-29 years in good health. CDR3 in amino acids: CASSQGDRGLMASGELFF. CDR3 DNA: TGTGCCAGCAGCCAAGGGGACAGGGGTTTAATGGCATCCGGGGAGCTGTTTTTT.